This T cell receptor beta chain was captured in a study of T cell changes during pregnancy in multiple sclerosis. Measured with immunoSEQ multiplex PCR; TCRdb has only the in-frame clones, and not every one. This table holds approximately 60,000 clones, approximately 94% found once. Here the sequenced sample was CD8+ T cells from peripheral blood mononuclear cells, taken in the third trimester of pregnancy. The sequence derives from a female donor with multiple sclerosis, enrolled in a pregnancy study.

The CDR3 nucleotides are TGTGCCAGCAGTTATCGCGGCCCTAGCACAGATACGCAGTATTTT. Protein sequence: CASSYRGPSTDTQYF. This rearrangement joins TRBV28 to TRBJ2-3; no clear D gene. Looked up from germline, CDR1 is MDHEN and CDR2 is SYDVKM. The CDR3 spans 15 residues. V gave up 4 bases and J gave up 0 bases, with 11 bases separating them. Variable domain in full (rest from reference TRBV28 and TRBJ2-3): DVKVTQSSRYLVKRTGEKVFLECVQDMDHENMFWYRQDPGLGLRLIYFSYDVKMKEKGDIPEGYSVSREKKERFSLILESASTNQTSMYLCASSYRGPSTDTQYFGPGTRLTVL.